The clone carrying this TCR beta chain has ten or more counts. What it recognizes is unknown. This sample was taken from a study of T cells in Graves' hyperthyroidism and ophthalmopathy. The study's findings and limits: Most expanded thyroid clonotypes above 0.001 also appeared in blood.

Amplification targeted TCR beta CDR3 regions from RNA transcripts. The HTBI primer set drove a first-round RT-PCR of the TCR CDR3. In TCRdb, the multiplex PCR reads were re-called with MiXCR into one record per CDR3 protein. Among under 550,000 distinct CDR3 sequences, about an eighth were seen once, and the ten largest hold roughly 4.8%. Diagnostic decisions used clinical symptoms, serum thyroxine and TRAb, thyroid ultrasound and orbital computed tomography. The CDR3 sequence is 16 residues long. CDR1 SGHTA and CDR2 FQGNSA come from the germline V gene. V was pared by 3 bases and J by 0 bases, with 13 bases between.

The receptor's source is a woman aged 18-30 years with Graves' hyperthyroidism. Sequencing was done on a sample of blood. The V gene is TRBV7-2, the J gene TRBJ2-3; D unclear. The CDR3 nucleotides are TGTGCCAGCAGCTTCGGTGGAGCGCATAGCACAGATACGCAGTATTTT. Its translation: CASSFGGAHSTDTQYF.